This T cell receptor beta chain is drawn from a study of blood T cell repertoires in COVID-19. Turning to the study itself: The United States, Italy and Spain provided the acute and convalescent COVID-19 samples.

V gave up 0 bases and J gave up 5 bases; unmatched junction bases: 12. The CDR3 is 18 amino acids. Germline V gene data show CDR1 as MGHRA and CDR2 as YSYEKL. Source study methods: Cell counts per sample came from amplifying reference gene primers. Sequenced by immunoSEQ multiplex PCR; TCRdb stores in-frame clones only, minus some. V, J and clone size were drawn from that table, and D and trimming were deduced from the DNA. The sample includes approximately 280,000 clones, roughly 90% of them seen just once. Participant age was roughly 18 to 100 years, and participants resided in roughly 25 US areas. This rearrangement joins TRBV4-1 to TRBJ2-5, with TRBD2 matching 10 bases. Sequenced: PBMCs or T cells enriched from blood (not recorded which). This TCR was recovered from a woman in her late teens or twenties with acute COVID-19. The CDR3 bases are TGCGCCAGCAGCCAAGACAACCCTAGCGGGAGATTCTTGGAGACCCAGTACTTC. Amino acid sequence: CASSQDNPSGRFLETQYF.